This T cell receptor beta chain derives from a study of T cells in Graves' hyperthyroidism and ophthalmopathy. Study information: Sampling of peripheral blood happened at initial diagnosis, prior to any treatment. Points from the study as a whole: Median prediction lead before ophthalmopathy onset was around 6.9 months with the model.

TCR beta CDR3 sequences were amplified from RNA transcripts. A set of HTBI primers served as the primers for a first-round RT-PCR of the TCR CDR3. MiXCR, applied by TCRdb to the multiplex PCR reads, yields one record per CDR3 protein. The data contain about 420,000 distinct CDR3 sequences, approximately 14% of them singletons. Comment on this clonotype: Its matching antigen is unknown.

V shed 5 bases, J shed 5 bases, and the junction held 17 bases outside the gene matches. The CDR3 extends over 17 amino acids. Looked up from germline, CDR1 is SEHNR and CDR2 is FQNEAQ (reference sequence). The V gene is TRBV7-9, the J gene TRBJ2-5, with TRBD1 identical over 7 bases. Sequencing input: blood. The TCR sequence derives from a woman aged 18-29 years with Graves' hyperthyroidism. CDR3 nucleotide sequence: TGTGCCAGCAGCAGGGGGCTAGGTGTGGGAAGTCGGGAGACCCAGTACTTC. It translates to CASSRGLGVGSRETQYF.